This T cell receptor (beta chain) was identified in a study of T cells in Graves' hyperthyroidism and ophthalmopathy. Notes on the study in general: Blood also contained most expanded thyroid clonotypes above 0.001.

Using roughly 9.4 ml of fresh peripheral blood, PBMCs were prepared. Amplified TCR beta CDR3 regions came from RNA transcripts. The HTBI primer set drove a first-round RT-PCR of the TCR CDR3. TCRdb called the multiplex PCR reads again in MiXCR, with one record for every CDR3 protein. The repertoire holds about 610,000 distinct CDR3 sequences, with more than 15% as singletons. In germline, CDR1 is KGHSH, CDR2 LQKENI. The ends were cut back, 6 bases at V and 6 bases at J, with 14 bases in the middle. The CDR3 contains 14 residues. This clonotype was recorded a few times. The antigen is not known. The chain carries TRBV18 and TRBJ2-2; D uncertain. This TCR derives from a woman in her forties with Graves' ophthalmopathy. The sequencing input was blood. The CDR3 protein is CASSPGPSAGELFF. The DNA for the CDR3 is TGTGCCAGCTCGCCGGGCCCCTCCGCCGGGGAGCTGTTTTTT.